The 15 T cell receptor beta chains reported below all come from one sample, sequenced in a study of OX40 agonist ivuxolimab in advanced cancers. The protocol was immunoSEQ multiplex PCR, while the TCRdb copy is restricted to in-frame clones and leaves out a portion. The sample lists tens of thousands of clones; roughly 80% were seen once. Sequenced material: CD4+ or CD8+ T cells sorted from blood, taken in a trial of the OX40 agonist ivuxolimab. The receptors here all came from an adult with an advanced solid tumor such as melanoma, head and neck, liver or kidney cancer.

The chain is built from TRBV2 and TRBJ2-1; D is unclear. The CDR3 covers 13 residues. Deletions cut 8 bases from V and 10 bases from J, with 18 bases between. Per germline, CDR1 SNHLY and CDR2 FYNNEI. CDR3 DNA sequence: TGTGCCAGCGGATGGGATTCGACTCTAGAGCAGTTCTTC. Amino acids: CASGWDSTLEQFF.

This chain connects TRBV6-1 to TRBJ1-1, with D possibly being TRBD1 (5 bases). Germline V gives CDR1 MNHNS, CDR2 SASEGT. CDR3 length: 14 amino acids. The V end lost 10 bases, the J end lost 6 bases, and 21 bases lay between the germline ends. This CDR3 reads CATTPWGLSSEAFF. The CDR3 coding sequence is TGTGCCACCACCCCTTGGGGCCTTAGCTCTGAAGCTTTCTTT.

This sequence joins TRBV19 and TRBJ2-7, with D perhaps being TRBD1 or TRBD2 (5 bases each). This CDR3 comprises 15 residues. CDR1 and CDR2 (germline): LNHDA, SQIVND (reference sequence). Trimming shortened V by 2 bases and J by 2 bases, and 13 bases separated the two germline ends. CDR3 nucleotides: TGTGCCAGTAGTATACGCGCTGGGACCCCCTACGAGCAGTACGTC. Encoded protein: CASSIRAGTPYEQYV.

This sequence joins TRBV27 and TRBJ2-7; D is undetermined. The length of the CDR3 is 13 residues. The V gene's germline CDR1 is MNHEY and CDR2 SMNVEV (reference sequence). Deletions cut 4 bases from V and 9 bases from J, with 16 bases between. The CDR3 spells CASSSAQVDGQYF. CDR3 bases: TGTGCCAGCAGTTCGGCGCAGGTAGACGGGCAGTACTTC.

This chain links TRBV2 with TRBJ1-3, with D maybe TRBD1 (6 bases). V was clipped by 9 bases and J by 0 bases, with 12 bases between them. This CDR3 has 14 amino acids. Germline V gives CDR1 SNHLY, CDR2 FYNNEI. Here the CDR3 DNA reads TGTGCCAGTGAACCGGACAGCTCTGGAAACACCATATATTTT. Translation gives CASEPDSSGNTIYF. The full variable domain, its missing parts supplied by reference TRBV2 and TRBJ1-3, is EPEVTQTPSHQVTQMGQEVILRCVPISNHLYFYWYRQILGQKVEFLVSFYNNEISEKSEIFDDQFSVERPDGSNFTLKIRSTKLEDSAMYFCASEPDSSGNTIYFGEGSWLTVV.

In this sample, this clone turned up a few times. The J gene is TRBJ2-5, the V gene TRBV5-1; 8 nucleotides align to TRBD1. The CDR3 spans 15 residues. From germline, CDR1 is SGHRS and CDR2 YFSETQ. V shed 2 bases and J 5 bases; nucleotides not matched to a gene: 8. This CDR3 reads CASSLSGGGGETQYF. The CDR3 coding sequence is TGCGCCAGCAGCTTATCAGGGGGCGGTGGGGAGACCCAGTACTTC.

This clone was seen a few times. In DNA, the CDR3 is TGTGCCAGCAGTTACTCGAACCGGGGAGGAGGCTACACCTTC. Translated: CASSYSNRGGGYTF. The rearrangement joins TRBV6-5 to TRBJ1-2, with no clear D. This CDR3 has 14 residues. Germline V gene data show CDR1 as MNHEY and CDR2 as SVGAGI. With 0 bases removed from V and 8 bases from J, the gap between germline ends came to 13 bases.

The V and J genes are TRBV10-3 and TRBJ1-5, with 7 positions matching TRBD1. The V gene's germline CDR1 is ENHRY and CDR2 SYGVKD. Unmatched junction bases numbered 7, after V lost 6 bases and J lost 5 bases. The CDR3 is 14 amino acids. CDR3 protein: CAISQTGQDQPQHF. CDR3 DNA: TGTGCCATCAGCCAGACAGGGCAGGATCAGCCCCAGCATTTT.

In this sample, this clone turned up once. V gene TRBV18 combines with J gene TRBJ2-3, with D uncertain. The CDR3 has 12 residues. The V gene lost 1 base and the J gene lost 6 bases, with 5 bases spanning the gap. CDR1 is KGHSH and CDR2 is LQKENI in the germline V gene. CDR3: CASSPLGDTQYF. In DNA form, the CDR3 reads TGTGCCAGCTCACCACTTGGGGATACGCAGTATTTT.

The V call is TRBV6-6, the J call TRBJ2-5; either TRBD1 or TRBD2 may fit D (6 bases each). The CDR3 has 15 amino acids. V shed 6 bases and J shed 4 bases, with 18 bases lying between them. Germline CDR1 is MNHNY and CDR2 is SVGAGI (reference sequence). The CDR3 sequence is CASRDPGARGETQYF. DNA of the CDR3: TGTGCCAGCAGGGACCCGGGGGCGCGAGGAGAGACCCAGTACTTC.

V is TRBV10-3 and J is TRBJ1-1; 9 positions agree with TRBD1. The germline V gene encodes CDR1 ENHRY and CDR2 SYGVKD. J lost 4 bases, V lost 6 bases, and 15 bases had no gene match. The CDR3 covers 17 residues. The CDR3 DNA is TGTGCCATCAGCAGTCGACGGACAGGGGTATCGGGCACTGAAGCTTTCTTT. This encodes CAISSRRTGVSGTEAFF.

The genes are TRBV5-5 and TRBJ2-1; 8 bases align to TRBD2. The germline gives CDR1 SGHKS, CDR2 YYEKEE (reference sequence). Germline trimming cut 6 bases from V and 0 bases from J; bases unmatched to any gene: 8. The CDR3 has 16 amino acids. CDR3 region: CASNRRGASSYNEQFF. The CDR3 coding sequence is TGTGCCAGCAACCGGCGGGGGGCTAGCTCCTACAATGAGCAGTTCTTC.

The chain has TRBV9 and TRBJ1-1; D not certain. The length of the CDR3 is 16 residues. Trimming shortened V by 0 bases and J by 2 bases, and 14 bases separated the two germline ends. Germline V gene sequence: CDR1 SGDLS, CDR2 YYNGEE. DNA of the CDR3: TGTGCCAGCAGCGTAGGGGCAGCCCGAGGCAACACTGAAGCTTTCTTT. As protein: CASSVGAARGNTEAFF.

This rearrangement joins TRBV10-3 to TRBJ1-6; D gene ambiguous. CDR1 ENHRY and CDR2 SYGVKD come from the germline V gene. V lost 6 bases to trimming and J lost 7 bases, with 10 bases between them. CDR3 length equals 13 residues. CDR3 protein: CAIRGTLNSPLHF. In DNA, the CDR3 is TGTGCCATCAGAGGAACCTTAAATTCACCCCTCCACTTT.

This chain joins TRBV27 and TRBJ1-2; possibly TRBD1 for D (6 bases). The CDR3 sequence is 13 residues long. Germline V gives CDR1 MNHEY, CDR2 SMNVEV (reference sequence). Trimming stripped 3 bases from V and 7 bases from J, with 12 bases between. CDR3 nucleotide sequence: TGTGCCAGCAGTTTGGACCGGACAGCTGGCTACACCTTC. It encodes CASSLDRTAGYTF.